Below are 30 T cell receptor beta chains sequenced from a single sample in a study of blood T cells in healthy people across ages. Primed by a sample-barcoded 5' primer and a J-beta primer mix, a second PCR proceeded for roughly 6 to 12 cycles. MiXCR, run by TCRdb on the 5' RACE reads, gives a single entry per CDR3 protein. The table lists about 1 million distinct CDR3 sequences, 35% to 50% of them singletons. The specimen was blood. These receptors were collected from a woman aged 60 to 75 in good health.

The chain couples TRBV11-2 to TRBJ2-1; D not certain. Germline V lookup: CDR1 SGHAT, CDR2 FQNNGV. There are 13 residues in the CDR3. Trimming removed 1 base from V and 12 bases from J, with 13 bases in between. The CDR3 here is CASSLGLGKGQFF. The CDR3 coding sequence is TGTGCCAGCAGCTTAGGATTAGGGAAAGGGCAGTTCTTC.

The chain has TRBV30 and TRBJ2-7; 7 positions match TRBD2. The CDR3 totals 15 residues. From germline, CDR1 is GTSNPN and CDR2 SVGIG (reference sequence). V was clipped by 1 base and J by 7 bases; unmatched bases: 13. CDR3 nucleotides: TGTGCCTGGAGTGACGACCGACTAGCCAACAATGAGCAGTACTTC. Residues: CAWSDDRLANNEQYF.

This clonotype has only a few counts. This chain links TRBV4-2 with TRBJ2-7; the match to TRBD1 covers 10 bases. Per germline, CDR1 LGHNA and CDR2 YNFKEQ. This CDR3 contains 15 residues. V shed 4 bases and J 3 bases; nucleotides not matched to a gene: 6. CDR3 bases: TGTGCCAGCAGCCCCCAGACAGGGGGCGGCTACGAGCAGTACTTC. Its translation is CASSPQTGGGYEQYF.

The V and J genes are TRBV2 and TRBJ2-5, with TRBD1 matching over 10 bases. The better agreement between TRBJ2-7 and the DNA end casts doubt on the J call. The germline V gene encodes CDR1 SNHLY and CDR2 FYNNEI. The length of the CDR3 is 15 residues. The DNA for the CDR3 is TGTGCCAGCCAGAGAGAAGGACAGGGGGCCTACGAGCAGTACTTC. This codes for CASQREGQGAYEQYF.

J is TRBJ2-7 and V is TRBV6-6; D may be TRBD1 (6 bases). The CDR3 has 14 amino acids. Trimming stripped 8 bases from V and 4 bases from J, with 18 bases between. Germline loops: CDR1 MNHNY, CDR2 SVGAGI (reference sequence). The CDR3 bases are TGTGCCAGCTCCGGGCCAGGGGAAGGATACGAGCAGTACTTC. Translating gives CASSGPGEGYEQYF.

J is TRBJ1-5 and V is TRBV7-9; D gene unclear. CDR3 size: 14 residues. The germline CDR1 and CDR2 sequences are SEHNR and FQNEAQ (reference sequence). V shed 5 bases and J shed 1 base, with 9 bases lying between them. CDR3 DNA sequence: TGTGCCAGCAGCAAGCCCGAGAGCAATCAGCCCCAGCATTTT. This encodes CASSKPESNQPQHF.

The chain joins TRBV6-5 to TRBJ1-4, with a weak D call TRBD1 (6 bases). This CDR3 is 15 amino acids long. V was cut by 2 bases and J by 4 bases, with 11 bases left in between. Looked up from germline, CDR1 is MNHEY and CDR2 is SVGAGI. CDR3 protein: CASSYATGRNEKLFF. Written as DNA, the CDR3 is TGTGCCAGCAGTTACGCGACAGGTCGTAATGAAAAACTGTTTTTT.

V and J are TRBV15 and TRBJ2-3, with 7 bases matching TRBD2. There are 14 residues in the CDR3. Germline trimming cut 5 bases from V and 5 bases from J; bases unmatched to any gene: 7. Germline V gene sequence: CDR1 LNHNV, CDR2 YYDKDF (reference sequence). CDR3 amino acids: CATSVGGKEDTQYF. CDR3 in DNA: TGTGCCACCAGCGTGGGAGGGAAGGAAGATACGCAGTATTTT.

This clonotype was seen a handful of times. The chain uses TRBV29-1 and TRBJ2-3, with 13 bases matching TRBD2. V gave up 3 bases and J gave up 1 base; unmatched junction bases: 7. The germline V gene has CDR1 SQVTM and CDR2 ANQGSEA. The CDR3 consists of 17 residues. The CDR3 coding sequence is TGCAGCGTTGAGCGCGCACTAGCGGGAGGGCGCACAGATACGCAGTATTTT. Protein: CSVERALAGGRTDTQYF.

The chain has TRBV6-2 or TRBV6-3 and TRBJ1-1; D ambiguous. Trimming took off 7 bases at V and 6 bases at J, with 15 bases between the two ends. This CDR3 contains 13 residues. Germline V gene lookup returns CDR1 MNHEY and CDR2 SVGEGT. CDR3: CASKSGPNAEAFF. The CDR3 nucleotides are TGTGCCAGCAAATCAGGCCCTAACGCTGAAGCTTTCTTT.

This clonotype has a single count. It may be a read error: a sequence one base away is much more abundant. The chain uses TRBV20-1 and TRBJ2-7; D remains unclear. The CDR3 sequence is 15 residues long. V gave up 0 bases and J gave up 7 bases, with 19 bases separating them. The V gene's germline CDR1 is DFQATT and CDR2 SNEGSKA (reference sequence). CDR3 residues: CSARDSGSSYNEQYF. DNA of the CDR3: TGCAGTGCTAGAGATAGTGGAAGCTCCTACAATGAGCAGTACTTC.

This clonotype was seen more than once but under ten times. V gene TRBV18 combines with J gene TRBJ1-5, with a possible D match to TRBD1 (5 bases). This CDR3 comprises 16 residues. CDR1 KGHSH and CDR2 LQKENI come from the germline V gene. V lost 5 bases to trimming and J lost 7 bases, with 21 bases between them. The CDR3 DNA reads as TGTGCCAGCTCATTAATAGCGGGGACCGGGCGGCAGCCCCAGCATTTT. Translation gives CASSLIAGTGRQPQHF.

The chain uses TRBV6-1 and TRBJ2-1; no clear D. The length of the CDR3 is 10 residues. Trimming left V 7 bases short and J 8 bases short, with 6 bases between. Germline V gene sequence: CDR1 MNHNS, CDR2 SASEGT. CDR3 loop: CASNSYEQFF. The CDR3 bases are TGTGCCAGCAATAGCTATGAGCAGTTCTTC.

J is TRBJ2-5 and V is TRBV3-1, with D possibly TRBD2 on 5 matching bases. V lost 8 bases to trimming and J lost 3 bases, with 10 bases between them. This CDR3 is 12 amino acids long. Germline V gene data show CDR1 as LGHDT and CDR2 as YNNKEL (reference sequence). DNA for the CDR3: TGTGCCAGCTCGCACGGGGAAGAGACCCAGTACTTC. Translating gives CASSHGEETQYF.

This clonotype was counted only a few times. As DNA, the CDR3 is TGTGCCACCAGTGATTTCCTGGGACAGGGTCTCGGGACCCAGTACTTC. Protein: CATSDFLGQGLGTQYF. The rearrangement uses TRBV24-1 and TRBJ2-7, with TRBD1 identical over 9 bases. The assigned J gene may be wrong: the sequence end matches TRBJ2-5 better. The CDR3 spans 16 residues. The germline V gene encodes CDR1 KGHDR and CDR2 SFDVKD.

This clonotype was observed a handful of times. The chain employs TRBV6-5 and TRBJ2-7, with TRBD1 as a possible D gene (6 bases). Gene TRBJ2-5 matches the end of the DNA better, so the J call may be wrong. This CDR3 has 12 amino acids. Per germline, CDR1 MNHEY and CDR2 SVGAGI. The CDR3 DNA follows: TGTGCCAGCAGTATGGGGACAAAGACCCAGTACTTC. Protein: CASSMGTKTQYF.

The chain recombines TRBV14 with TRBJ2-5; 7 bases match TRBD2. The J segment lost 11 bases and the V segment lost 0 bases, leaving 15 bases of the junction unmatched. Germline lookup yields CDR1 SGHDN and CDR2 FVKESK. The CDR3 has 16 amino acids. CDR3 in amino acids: CASSQDVDGRLDEQYF. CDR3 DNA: TGTGCCAGCAGCCAAGATGTGGACGGGAGGCTCGATGAGCAGTACTTC.

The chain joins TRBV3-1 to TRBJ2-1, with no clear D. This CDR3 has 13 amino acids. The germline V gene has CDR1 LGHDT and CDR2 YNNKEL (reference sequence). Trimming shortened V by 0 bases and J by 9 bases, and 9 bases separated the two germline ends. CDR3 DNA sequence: TGTGCCAGCAGCCAAGACCCTTTAGGTGAGCAGTTCTTC. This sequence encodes CASSQDPLGEQFF.

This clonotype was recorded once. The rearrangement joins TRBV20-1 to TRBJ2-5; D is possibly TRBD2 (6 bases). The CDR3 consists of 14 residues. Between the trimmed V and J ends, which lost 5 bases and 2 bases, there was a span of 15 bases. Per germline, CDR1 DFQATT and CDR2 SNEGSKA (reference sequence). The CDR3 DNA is TGCAGTGCTCCAACCCGGACTATACAAGAGACCCAGTACTTC. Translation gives CSAPTRTIQETQYF.

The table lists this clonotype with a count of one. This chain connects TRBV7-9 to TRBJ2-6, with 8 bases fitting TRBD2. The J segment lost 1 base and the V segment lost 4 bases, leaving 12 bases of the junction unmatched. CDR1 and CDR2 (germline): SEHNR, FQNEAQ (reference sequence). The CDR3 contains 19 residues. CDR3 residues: CASSSTKKSGRSGANVLTF. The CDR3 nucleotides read TGTGCCAGCAGCTCCACCAAGAAGAGCGGGAGATCTGGGGCCAACGTCCTGACTTTC.

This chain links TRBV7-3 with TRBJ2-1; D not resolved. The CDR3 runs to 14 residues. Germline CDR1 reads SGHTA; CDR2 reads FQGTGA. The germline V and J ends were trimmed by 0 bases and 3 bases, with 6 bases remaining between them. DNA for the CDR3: TGTGCCAGCAGCTTAACAGGGATCTACAATGAGCAGTTCTTC. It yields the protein CASSLTGIYNEQFF.

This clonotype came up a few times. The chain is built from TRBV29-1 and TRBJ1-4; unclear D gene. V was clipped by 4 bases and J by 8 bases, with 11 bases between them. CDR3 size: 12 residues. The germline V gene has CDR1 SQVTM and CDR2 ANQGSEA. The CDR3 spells CSVGGIGEKLFF. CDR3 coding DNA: TGCAGCGTTGGAGGGATTGGGGAAAAACTGTTTTTT.

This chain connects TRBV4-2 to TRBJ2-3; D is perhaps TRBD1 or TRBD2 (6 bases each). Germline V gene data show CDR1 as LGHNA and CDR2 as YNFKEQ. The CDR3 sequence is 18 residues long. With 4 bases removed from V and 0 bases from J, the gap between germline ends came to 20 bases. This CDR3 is CASSPNRGLGSSTDTQYF. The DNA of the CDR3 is TGTGCCAGCAGCCCGAACCGGGGGCTAGGCTCTAGCACAGATACGCAGTATTTT.

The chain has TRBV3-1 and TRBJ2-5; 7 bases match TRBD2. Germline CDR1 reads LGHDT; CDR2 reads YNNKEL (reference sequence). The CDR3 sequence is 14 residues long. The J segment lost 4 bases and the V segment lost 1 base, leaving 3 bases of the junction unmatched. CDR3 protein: CASSQGSSGETQYF. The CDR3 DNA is TGTGCCAGCAGCCAAGGGTCTAGCGGAGAGACCCAGTACTTC.

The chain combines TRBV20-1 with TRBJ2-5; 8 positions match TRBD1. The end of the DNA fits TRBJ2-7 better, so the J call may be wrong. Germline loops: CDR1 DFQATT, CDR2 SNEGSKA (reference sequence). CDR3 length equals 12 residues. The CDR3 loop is CSARDRASEQYF. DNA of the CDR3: TGCAGTGCTAGGGACAGGGCGAGCGAGCAGTACTTC.

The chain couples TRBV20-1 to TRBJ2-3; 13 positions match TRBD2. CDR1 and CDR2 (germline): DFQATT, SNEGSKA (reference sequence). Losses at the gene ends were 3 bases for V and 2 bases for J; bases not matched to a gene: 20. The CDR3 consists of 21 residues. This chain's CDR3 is CSASSLIGGTSGIRDTDTQYF. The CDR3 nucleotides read TGCAGTGCTAGTTCGTTGATTGGGGGGACTAGCGGGATTCGGGACACAGATACGCAGTATTTT.

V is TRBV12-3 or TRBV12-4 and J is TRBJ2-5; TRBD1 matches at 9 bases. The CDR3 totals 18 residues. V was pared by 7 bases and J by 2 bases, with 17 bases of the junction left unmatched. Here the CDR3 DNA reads TGTGCCAGCACCAACCTAGACAGGGGGTTCGGAAGGCAAGAGACCCAGTACTTC. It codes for CASTNLDRGFGRQETQYF.

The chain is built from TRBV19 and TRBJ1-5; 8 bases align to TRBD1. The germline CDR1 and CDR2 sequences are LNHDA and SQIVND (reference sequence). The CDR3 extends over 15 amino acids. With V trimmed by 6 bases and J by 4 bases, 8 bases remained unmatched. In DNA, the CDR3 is TGTGCCAGTAGAACGACAGGGGCCCTTAATCAGCCCCAGCATTTT. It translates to CASRTTGALNQPQHF.

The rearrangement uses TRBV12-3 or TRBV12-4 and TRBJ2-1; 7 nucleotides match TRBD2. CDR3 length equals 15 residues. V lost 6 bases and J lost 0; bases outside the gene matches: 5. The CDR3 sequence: CASRGGRTSYNEQFF. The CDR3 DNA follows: TGTGCCAGCAGGGGCGGGAGAACCTCCTACAATGAGCAGTTCTTC.

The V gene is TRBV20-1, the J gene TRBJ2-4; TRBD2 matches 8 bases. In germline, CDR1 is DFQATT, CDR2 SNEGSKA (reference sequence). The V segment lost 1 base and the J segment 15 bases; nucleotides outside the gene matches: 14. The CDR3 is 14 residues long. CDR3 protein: CSARGLARDYERYF. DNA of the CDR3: TGCAGTGCTAGAGGACTAGCGAGGGACTACGAGCGGTACTTC.